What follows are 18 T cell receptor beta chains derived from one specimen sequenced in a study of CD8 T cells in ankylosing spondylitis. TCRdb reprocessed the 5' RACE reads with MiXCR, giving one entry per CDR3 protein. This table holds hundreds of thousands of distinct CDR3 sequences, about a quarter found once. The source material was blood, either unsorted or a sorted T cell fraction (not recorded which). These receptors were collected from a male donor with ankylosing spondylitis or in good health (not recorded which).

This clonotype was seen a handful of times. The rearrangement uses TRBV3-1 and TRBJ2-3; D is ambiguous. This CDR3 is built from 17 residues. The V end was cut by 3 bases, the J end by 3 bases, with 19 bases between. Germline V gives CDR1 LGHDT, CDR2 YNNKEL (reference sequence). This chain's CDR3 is CASSHWVGLARTDTQYF. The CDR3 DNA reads TGTGCCAGCAGCCACTGGGTCGGGCTGGCTCGGACAGATACGCAGTATTTT.

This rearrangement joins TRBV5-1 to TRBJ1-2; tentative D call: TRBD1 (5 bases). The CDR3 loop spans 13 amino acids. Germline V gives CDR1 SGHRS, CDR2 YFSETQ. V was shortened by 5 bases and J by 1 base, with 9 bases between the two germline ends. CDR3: CASRGDSNYGYTF. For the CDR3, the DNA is TGCGCCAGCAGAGGCGACAGTAACTATGGCTACACCTTC.

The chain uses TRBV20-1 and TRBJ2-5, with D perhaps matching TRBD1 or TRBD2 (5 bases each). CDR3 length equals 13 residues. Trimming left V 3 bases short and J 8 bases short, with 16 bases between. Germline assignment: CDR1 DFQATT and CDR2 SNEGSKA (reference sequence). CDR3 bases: TGCAGTGCTAGGATCGGGGCCCTAAACACCCAGTACTTC. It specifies CSARIGALNTQYF.

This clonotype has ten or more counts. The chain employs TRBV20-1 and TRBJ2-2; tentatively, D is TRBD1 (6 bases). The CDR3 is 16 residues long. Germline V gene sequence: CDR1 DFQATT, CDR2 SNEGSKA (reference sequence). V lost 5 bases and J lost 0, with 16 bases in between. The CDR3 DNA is TGCAGTGCTGCCCCCACAGGGAAGACGAACACCGGGGAGCTGTTTTTT. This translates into CSAAPTGKTNTGELFF.

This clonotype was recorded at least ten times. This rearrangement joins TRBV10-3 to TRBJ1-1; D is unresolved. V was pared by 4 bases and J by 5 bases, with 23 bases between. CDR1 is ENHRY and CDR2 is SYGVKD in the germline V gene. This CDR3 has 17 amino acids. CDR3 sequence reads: CAISAQTTGVPGTEAFF. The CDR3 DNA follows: TGTGCCATCAGTGCACAAACCACGGGAGTCCCGGGGACTGAAGCTTTCTTT.

CDR3 DNA: TGTGCCAGCAGGCCCCTCAGGGGGAACACCGGGGAGCTGTTTTTT. Its translation is CASRPLRGNTGELFF. This rearrangement joins TRBV2 to TRBJ2-2; D possibly corresponds to TRBD1 (6 bases). The length of the CDR3 is 15 residues. The V and J ends lost 6 bases and 1 base respectively, with 12 bases between them. Germline values: CDR1 SNHLY, CDR2 FYNNEI.

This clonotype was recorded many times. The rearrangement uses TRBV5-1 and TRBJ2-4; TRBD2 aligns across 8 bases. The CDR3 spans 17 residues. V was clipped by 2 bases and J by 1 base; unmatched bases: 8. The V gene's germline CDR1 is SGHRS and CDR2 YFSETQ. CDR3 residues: CASSLRAGEAAKNIQYF. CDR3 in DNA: TGCGCCAGCAGCTTACGAGCGGGAGAGGCGGCCAAAAACATTCAGTACTTC.

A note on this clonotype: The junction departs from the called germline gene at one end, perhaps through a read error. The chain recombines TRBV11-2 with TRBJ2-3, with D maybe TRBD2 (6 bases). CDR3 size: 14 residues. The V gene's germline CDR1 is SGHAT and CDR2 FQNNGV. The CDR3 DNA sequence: TGTGCCAGCAGCCTAGAACCAGGAGCGGGTACGCAGTATTTT. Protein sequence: CASSLEPGAGTQYF.

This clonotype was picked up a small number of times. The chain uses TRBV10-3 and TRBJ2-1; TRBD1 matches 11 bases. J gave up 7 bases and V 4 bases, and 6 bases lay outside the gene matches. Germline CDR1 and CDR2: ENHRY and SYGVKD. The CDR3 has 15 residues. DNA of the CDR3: TGTGCCATCAGTGCCGGACAGGGGGCTCAGAATGAGCAGTTCTTC. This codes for CAISAGQGAQNEQFF.

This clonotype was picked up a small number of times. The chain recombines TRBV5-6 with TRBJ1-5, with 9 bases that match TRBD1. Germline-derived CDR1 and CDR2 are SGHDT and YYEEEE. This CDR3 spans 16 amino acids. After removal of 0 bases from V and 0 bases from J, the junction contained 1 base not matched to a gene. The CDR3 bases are TGTGCCAGCAGCTTGGGGGACAGGGATAGCAATCAGCCCCAGCATTTT. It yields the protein CASSLGDRDSNQPQHF. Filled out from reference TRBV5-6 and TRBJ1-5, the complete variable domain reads DAGVTQSPTHLIKTRGQQVTLRCSPKSGHDTVSWYQQALGQGPQFIFQYYEEEERQRGNFPDRFSGHQFPNYSSELNVNALLLGDSALYLCASSLGDRDSNQPQHFGDGTRLSIL.

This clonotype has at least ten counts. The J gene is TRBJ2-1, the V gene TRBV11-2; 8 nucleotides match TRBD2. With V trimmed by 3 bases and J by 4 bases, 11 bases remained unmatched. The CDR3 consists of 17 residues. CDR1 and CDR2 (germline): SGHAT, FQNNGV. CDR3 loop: CASSLGLTGRDYNEQFF. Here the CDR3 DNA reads TGTGCCAGCAGCTTGGGGTTAACCGGGAGGGATTACAATGAGCAGTTCTTC.

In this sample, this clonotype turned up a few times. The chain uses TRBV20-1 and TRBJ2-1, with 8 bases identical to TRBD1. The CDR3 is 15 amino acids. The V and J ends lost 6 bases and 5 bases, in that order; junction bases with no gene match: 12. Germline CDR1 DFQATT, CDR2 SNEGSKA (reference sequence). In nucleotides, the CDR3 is TGCAGTGCAAATCGCCGAGACAGGGGCGACAATGAGCAGTTCTTC. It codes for CSANRRDRGDNEQFF.

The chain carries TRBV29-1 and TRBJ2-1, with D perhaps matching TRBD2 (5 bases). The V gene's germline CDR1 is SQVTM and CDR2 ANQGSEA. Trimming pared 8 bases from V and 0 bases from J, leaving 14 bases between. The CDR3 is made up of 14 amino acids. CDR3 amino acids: CSLRGEGSYNEQFF. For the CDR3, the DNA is TGCAGCCTTCGTGGTGAGGGCTCCTACAATGAGCAGTTCTTC.

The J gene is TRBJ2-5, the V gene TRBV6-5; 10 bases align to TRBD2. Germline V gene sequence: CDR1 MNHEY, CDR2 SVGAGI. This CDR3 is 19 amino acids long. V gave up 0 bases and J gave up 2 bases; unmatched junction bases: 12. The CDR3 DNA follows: TGTGCCAGCAGTTACTCGAGGCTAGCGGGAGCAATCGGGCAAGAGACCCAGTACTTC. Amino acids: CASSYSRLAGAIGQETQYF.

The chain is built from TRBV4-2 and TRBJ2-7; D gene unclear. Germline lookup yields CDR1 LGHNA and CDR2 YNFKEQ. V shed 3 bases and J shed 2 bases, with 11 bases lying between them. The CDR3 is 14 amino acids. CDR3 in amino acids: CASSQNSGPYEQYF. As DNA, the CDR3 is TGTGCCAGCAGCCAGAATAGTGGCCCCTACGAGCAGTACTTC.

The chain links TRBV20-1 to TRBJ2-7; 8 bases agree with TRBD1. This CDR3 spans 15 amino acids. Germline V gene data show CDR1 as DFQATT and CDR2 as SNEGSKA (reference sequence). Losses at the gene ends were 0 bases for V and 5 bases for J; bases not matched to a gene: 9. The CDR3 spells CSARDPTGVNHEQYF. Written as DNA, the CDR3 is TGCAGTGCTAGAGACCCGACAGGGGTAAATCACGAGCAGTACTTC.

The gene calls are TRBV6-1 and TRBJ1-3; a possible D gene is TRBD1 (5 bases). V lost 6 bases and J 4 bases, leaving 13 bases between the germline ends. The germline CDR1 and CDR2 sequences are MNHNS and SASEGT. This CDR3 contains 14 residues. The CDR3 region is CASRPEGVGNTIYF. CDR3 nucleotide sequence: TGTGCCAGCAGACCCGAAGGGGTCGGAAACACCATATATTTT.

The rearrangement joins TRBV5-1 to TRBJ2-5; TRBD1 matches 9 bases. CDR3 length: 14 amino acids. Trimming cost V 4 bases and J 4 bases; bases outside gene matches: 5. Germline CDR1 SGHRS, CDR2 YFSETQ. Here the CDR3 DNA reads TGCGCCAGCAGCATGCCGACAGGGGGAGAGACCCAGTACTTC. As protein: CASSMPTGGETQYF.